This T cell receptor (beta chain) was documented in a study of cytomegalovirus exposure and HLA in healthy donors. Germline lookup yields CDR1 DFQATT and CDR2 SNEGSKA (reference sequence). Trimming took off 6 bases at V and 6 bases at J, with 12 bases between the two ends. This CDR3 region has 11 residues. This clone has only a few counts. With 60 Vbeta and 13 Jbeta primers, the PCR was carried out. The method was immunoSEQ multiplex PCR; TCRdb's version includes in-frame clones alone and lacks a portion of them. The sample includes roughly 150,000 clones, over 75% seen only once; the top ten take about 5%.

This clonotype was obtained from a man younger than 40 in good health and CMV-seropositive. The sample taken for sequencing was PBMCs. The rearrangement joins TRBV20-1 to TRBJ2-7, with D tentatively TRBD1 (5 bases). DNA for the CDR3: TGCAGTGCCCAGGGCCCTGCCGAGCAGTACTTC. Its protein is CSAQGPAEQYF.